This T cell receptor beta chain was profiled in a study of regulatory T cells in long-lasting Graves disease. Germline CDR1 and CDR2: MDHEN and SYDVKM. Between the trimmed V and J ends, which lost 6 bases and 0 bases, there was a span of 15 bases. The CDR3 spans 15 residues. The sample holds many counts of this clonotype. Combining iRepertoire HTBI primers with Arm-PCR of CDR3 regions, the authors built TCR beta libraries. Authors' data handling: Identification across samples found 50 to 80 TRBV and about 13 TRBJ segments. TCRdb independently ran MiXCR on the multiplex PCR reads; one entry per CDR3 protein. None of the V and J calls come from the authors' own analysis; TCRdb made them. Counted here are about 470,000 distinct CDR3 sequences, 20% to 25% occurring once; the ten biggest clones make up roughly 6.9%. Described time point: persistent/refractory GD, antithyroid drugs over 5 years with positive TRAb. The TCR library was prepared using RNA isolated from PBMCs.

This rearrangement joins TRBV28 to TRBJ2-7; tentative D call: TRBD1 (6 bases). This clonotype was sampled from a female donor with Graves disease. The material sequenced was peripheral blood mononuclear cells (PBMCs), taken when the disease was refractory, from a patient treated with antithyroid drugs. The CDR3 coding sequence is TGTGCCAGCAGCACAGGGCCCAGAAGCTCCTACGAGCAGTACTTC. This gives the protein CASSTGPRSSYEQYF. Filled out from reference TRBV28 and TRBJ2-7, the complete variable domain reads DVKVTQSSRYLVKRTGEKVFLECVQDMDHENMFWYRQDPGLGLRLIYFSYDVKMKEKGDIPEGYSVSREKKERFSLILESASTNQTSMYLCASSTGPRSSYEQYFGPGTRLTVT.